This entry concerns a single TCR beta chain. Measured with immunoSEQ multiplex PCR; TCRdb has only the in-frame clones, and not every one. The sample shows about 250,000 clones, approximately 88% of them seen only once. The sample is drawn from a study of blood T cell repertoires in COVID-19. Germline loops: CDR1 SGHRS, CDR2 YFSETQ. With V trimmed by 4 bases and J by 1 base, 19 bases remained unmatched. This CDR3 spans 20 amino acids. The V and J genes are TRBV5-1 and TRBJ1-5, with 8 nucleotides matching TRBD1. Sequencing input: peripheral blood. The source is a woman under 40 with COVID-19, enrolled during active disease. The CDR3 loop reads CASSLGNGQGPRGSNQPQHF. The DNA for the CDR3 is TGCGCCAGCAGCCTGGGAAATGGACAGGGCCCTCGGGGGAGCAATCAGCCCCAGCATTTT.